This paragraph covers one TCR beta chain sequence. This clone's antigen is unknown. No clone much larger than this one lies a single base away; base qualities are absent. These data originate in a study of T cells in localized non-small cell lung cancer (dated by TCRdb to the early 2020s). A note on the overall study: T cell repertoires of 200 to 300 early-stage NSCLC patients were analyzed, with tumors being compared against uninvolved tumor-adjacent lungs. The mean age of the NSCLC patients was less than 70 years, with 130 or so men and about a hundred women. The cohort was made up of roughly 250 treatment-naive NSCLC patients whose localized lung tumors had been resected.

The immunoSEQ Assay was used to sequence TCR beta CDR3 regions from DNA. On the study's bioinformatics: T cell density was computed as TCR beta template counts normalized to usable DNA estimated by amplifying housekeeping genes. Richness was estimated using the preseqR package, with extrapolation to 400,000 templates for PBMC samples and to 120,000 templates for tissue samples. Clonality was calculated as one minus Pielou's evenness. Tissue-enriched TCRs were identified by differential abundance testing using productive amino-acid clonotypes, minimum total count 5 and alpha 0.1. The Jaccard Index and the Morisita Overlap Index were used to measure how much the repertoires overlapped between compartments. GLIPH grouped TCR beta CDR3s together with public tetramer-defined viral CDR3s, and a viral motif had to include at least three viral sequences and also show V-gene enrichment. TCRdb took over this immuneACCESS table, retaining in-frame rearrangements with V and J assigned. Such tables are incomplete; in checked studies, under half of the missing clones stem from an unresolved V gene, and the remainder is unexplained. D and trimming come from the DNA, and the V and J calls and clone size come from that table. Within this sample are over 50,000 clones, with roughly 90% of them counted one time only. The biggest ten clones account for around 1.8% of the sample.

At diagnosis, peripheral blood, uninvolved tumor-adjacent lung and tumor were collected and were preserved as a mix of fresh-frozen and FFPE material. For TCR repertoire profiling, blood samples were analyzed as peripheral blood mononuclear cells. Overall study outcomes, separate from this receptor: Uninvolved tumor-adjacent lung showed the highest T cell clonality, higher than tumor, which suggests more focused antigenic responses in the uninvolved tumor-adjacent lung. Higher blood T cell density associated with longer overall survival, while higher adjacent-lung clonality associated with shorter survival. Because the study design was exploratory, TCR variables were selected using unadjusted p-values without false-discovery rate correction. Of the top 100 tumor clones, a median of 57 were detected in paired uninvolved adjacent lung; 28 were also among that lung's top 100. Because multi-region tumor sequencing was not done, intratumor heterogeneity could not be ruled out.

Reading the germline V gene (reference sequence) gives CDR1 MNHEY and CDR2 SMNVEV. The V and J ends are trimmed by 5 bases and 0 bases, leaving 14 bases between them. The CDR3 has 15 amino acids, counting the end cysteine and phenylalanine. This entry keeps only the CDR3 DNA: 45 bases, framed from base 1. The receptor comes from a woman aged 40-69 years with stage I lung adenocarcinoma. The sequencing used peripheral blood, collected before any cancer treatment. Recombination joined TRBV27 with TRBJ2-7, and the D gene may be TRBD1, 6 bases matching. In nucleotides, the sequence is TGTGCCAGCAGTCGTACCCGGGACAACTCCTACGAGCAGTACTTC. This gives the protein CASSRTRDNSYEQYF.